This passage covers 4 T cell receptor beta chains from one sample sequenced in a study of T cells in tumors after PD-1 blockade. TCRdb's copy holds only in-frame clones and misses some; the assay was immunoSEQ multiplex PCR. Of about 33,000 clones listed, around 80% were seen once; the top ten hold about 35%. The material was PBMCs, obtained before anti-PD-1 treatment. These receptors were obtained from a human donor with basal cell carcinoma.

The rearrangement links TRBV30 to TRBJ1-4; D might be TRBD1 (5 bases). This CDR3 has 13 amino acids. The germline CDR1 and CDR2 sequences are GTSNPN and SVGIG (reference sequence). Trimming stripped 5 bases from V and 6 bases from J, with 13 bases between. The DNA of the CDR3 is TGTGCCTGGCGGGGGATCACCTATGAAAAACTGTTTTTT. Amino acid sequence: CAWRGITYEKLFF.

The chain recombines TRBV5-4 with TRBJ1-2; possible D gene TRBD1, 6 bases. CDR3 length equals 16 residues. Trimming cost V 0 bases and J 0 bases, with 12 bases left between them. Per germline, CDR1 SGHNT and CDR2 YYREEE (reference sequence). The CDR3 loop reads CASSLGGRVSNYGYTF. The DNA for the CDR3 is TGTGCCAGCAGCTTGGGGGGGCGGGTATCTAACTATGGCTACACCTTC.

This chain uses TRBV18 with TRBJ2-7; 10 nucleotides match TRBD2. The V gene's germline CDR1 is KGHSH and CDR2 LQKENI. The CDR3 consists of 20 residues. Losses at the gene ends were 1 base for V and 2 bases for J; bases not matched to a gene: 17. The CDR3 is CASSPLVPSGGLGATYEQYF. The CDR3, as DNA: TGTGCCAGCTCACCACTGGTTCCTAGCGGGGGCCTGGGGGCCACCTACGAGCAGTACTTC.

This clone was observed once. The chain uses TRBV12-5 and TRBJ1-3; unclear D gene. The ends were cut back, 6 bases at V and 4 bases at J, with 10 bases in the middle. The CDR3 is 13 amino acids. The germline V gene encodes CDR1 LGHNT and CDR2 FRNRAP. CDR3 nucleotides: TGTGCTAGTGGCAACGATATCGGAAACACCATATATTTT. Translated, it gives CASGNDIGNTIYF.